This is a list of T cell receptor beta chains from one sample in a study of CD8+ T cells in alopecia areata. The data were produced by immunoSEQ multiplex PCR, yet TCRdb's version contains in-frame clones alone and is incomplete. In the table there are roughly 210,000 clones, around two fifths of which are singletons. The specimen was CD4+ T cells sorted from blood, collected between weeks 36 and 40, from a patient treated with tofacitinib. The origin of the receptors is a human donor with alopecia areata. The CDR3 runs from the conserved cysteine through the conserved F or W. The D gene is left open where the match is weak. The size of a clone is reported for some rows only, either as once, few or many, or as a class for expanded clones.

cdr3_aa cdr3_nt v_call d_call j_call clone_size
CASSITLSLTPVGKETQYF TGTGCCAGCAGCATAACCCTCTCTCTCACACCCGTCGGTAAAGAGACCCAGTACTTC TRBV5-5 NA TRBJ2-5 NA
CATSPWLMNTEAFF TGTGCCACCAGCCCCTGGCTCATGAACACTGAAGCTTTCTTT TRBV15 NA TRBJ1-1 NA
CASSYRGAYNEQFF TGTGCCAGCAGTTACCGGGGGGCCTACAATGAGCAGTTCTTC TRBV6-6 TRBD2 TRBJ2-1 few
CSVVTTPAGAEAFF TGCAGCGTTGTCACTACCCCCGCGGGGGCTGAAGCTTTCTTT TRBV29-1 NA TRBJ1-1 NA
CSATRDRGWYF TGCAGTGCTACAAGGGACAGGGGATGGTACTTC TRBV20-1 TRBD1 TRBJ2-7 few
CASTRGRKGRVTEAFF TGTGCCAGTACTAGGGGGCGAAAAGGCCGAGTCACTGAAGCTTTCTTT TRBV19 TRBD1 TRBJ1-1 few
CASSLGAGVTDTQYF TGTGCCAGCAGCTTAGGGGCAGGGGTCACAGATACGCAGTATTTT TRBV11-3 NA TRBJ2-3 NA
CASSATQNPTNEKLFF TGTGCCAGCAGCGCGACGCAAAACCCAACTAATGAAAAACTGTTTTTT TRBV9 NA TRBJ1-4 NA
CASSNTGTSKQETQYF TGTGCCAGCAGCAATACCGGGACTAGCAAGCAAGAGACCCAGTACTTC TRBV7-2 TRBD2 TRBJ2-5 NA
CSVYSGGRTEAFF TGCAGCGTTTATTCAGGGGGCCGCACTGAAGCTTTCTTT TRBV29-1 TRBD1 TRBJ1-1 NA
CASSEMSGTDTQYF TGTGCCAGCAGTGAAATGTCCGGCACAGATACGCAGTATTTT TRBV2 NA TRBJ2-3 NA
CASSVVTSWGGGELFF TGTGCCAGCAGCGTAGTAACTAGCTGGGGCGGCGGGGAGCTGTTTTTT TRBV9 NA TRBJ2-2 NA
CARGRLAGAYEQYF TGTGCCAGGGGACGACTAGCGGGAGCCTACGAGCAGTACTTC TRBV27 TRBD2 TRBJ2-7 NA
CASSPGGGQETQYF TGTGCCAGCAGTCCAGGGGGAGGGCAAGAGACCCAGTACTTC TRBV25-1 NA TRBJ2-5 NA
CAWSVSWGSNQPQHF TGTGCCTGGAGTGTATCCTGGGGTAGCAATCAGCCCCAGCATTTT TRBV30 NA TRBJ1-5 NA
CASKRSYEQYF TGTGCCAGCAAACGCTCCTACGAGCAGTACTTC TRBV2 NA TRBJ2-7 few
CAWSVIGGRKLFF TGTGCCTGGAGTGTAATAGGGGGCCGGAAACTGTTTTTT TRBV30 TRBD1 TRBJ1-4 few
CSVEDVRTLAGVNEQFF TGCAGCGTTGAAGATGTTCGGACGCTAGCGGGAGTCAATGAGCAGTTCTTC TRBV29-1 TRBD2 TRBJ2-1 few